The 22 T cell receptor beta chains in this list originate from one sample, sequenced in a study of blood T cell repertoires in COVID-19. TCRdb's copy holds only in-frame clones and misses some; the assay was immunoSEQ multiplex PCR. The sample carries under 300,000 clones, 83% recorded once. Sequenced sample: peripheral blood. These receptors were collected from a woman between 50 and 59 years old who had recovered from COVID-19.

V usage is TRBV7-9 and J usage is TRBJ2-5; 7 nucleotides align to TRBD1. CDR3 size: 16 residues. V lost 5 bases to trimming and J lost 4 bases; unmatched junction nucleotides: 13. Germline lookup yields CDR1 SEHNR and CDR2 FQNEAQ (reference sequence). The CDR3 region is CASSLTGQIRTETQYF. DNA of the CDR3: TGTGCCAGCAGCCTCACGGGACAGATAAGAACAGAGACCCAGTACTTC.

The chain is built from TRBV19 and TRBJ2-7, with D maybe TRBD2 (7 bases). The CDR3 loop spans 15 amino acids. CDR1 is LNHDA, CDR2 SQIVND, per germline (reference sequence). Trimming took off 4 bases at V and 2 bases at J, with 15 bases between the two ends. The CDR3 DNA is TGTGCCAGTAGTACCCGGGGGGCCTCGACCTACGAGCAGTACTTC. Translation gives CASSTRGASTYEQYF.

The rearrangement links TRBV7-2 to TRBJ2-1, with 12 bases matching TRBD2. V trimming: 5 bases; J trimming: 2 bases; junction bases outside the gene matches: 4. CDR1 and CDR2 from the germline V gene are SGHTA and FQGNSA. This CDR3 is 16 amino acids long. The DNA of the CDR3 is TGTGCCAGCAGCAGACTAGCGGGGGACACCTACAATGAGCAGTTCTTC. This encodes CASSRLAGDTYNEQFF.

The chain joins TRBV5-6 to TRBJ2-1; D not certain. The germline V and J ends were trimmed by 0 bases and 7 bases, with 2 bases remaining between them. Germline V lookup: CDR1 SGHDT, CDR2 YYEEEE. This CDR3 has 11 residues. DNA of the CDR3: TGTGCCAGCAGCTTGGCAAATGAGCAGTTCTTC. Translation gives CASSLANEQFF.

V and J are TRBV6-1 and TRBJ2-7; 12 bases are shared with TRBD2. This CDR3 contains 17 residues. Germline CDR1 MNHNS, CDR2 SASEGT. The V segment lost 0 bases and the J segment 7 bases; nucleotides outside the gene matches: 10. CDR3 nucleotide sequence: TGTGCCAGCAGTGAAGCGTGGACTAGCGGGGAATATTGGGAGCAGTACTTC. The encoded protein is CASSEAWTSGEYWEQYF.

The chain is built from TRBV19 and TRBJ2-1, with a tentative D call TRBD2 (5 bases). In germline, CDR1 is LNHDA, CDR2 SQIVND (reference sequence). The V and J ends lost 7 bases and 6 bases respectively, with 16 bases between them. The CDR3 length is 14 residues. CDR3 protein: CASTVVGGVNEQFF. CDR3 in DNA: TGTGCCAGTACCGTCGTAGGAGGAGTCAATGAGCAGTTCTTC.

The rearrangement uses TRBV7-9 and TRBJ1-1; D unclear. CDR1 SEHNR and CDR2 FQNEAQ come from the germline V gene (reference sequence). CDR3 length: 15 residues. The V gene lost 5 bases and the J gene lost 1 base, with 14 bases spanning the gap. The DNA of the CDR3 is TGTGCCAGCAGCCCCGAGGCTCGGTGGAACACTGAAGCTTTCTTT. Protein: CASSPEARWNTEAFF.

V usage is TRBV7-2 and J usage is TRBJ2-5, with 7 positions matching TRBD2. J lost 0 bases, V lost 0 bases, and 4 bases had no gene match. The germline V gene encodes CDR1 SGHTA and CDR2 FQGNSA. The CDR3 consists of 16 residues. CDR3 region: CASSLALGGYQETQYF. For the CDR3, the DNA is TGTGCCAGCAGCTTAGCGCTGGGAGGGTACCAAGAGACCCAGTACTTC.

This chain joins TRBV7-2 and TRBJ2-1; TRBD2 matches 13 bases. Germline CDR1 SGHTA, CDR2 FQGNSA. Trimming took 1 base from V and 7 from J; bases not matched to a gene: 4. The CDR3 contains 16 residues. The CDR3 nucleotides are TGTGCCAGCAGCTTAGTGGGACTAGCGGGGAGTAATGAGCAGTTCTTC. This encodes CASSLVGLAGSNEQFF.

The V and J genes are TRBV7-9 and TRBJ1-1, with D possibly matching TRBD1 (5 bases). Germline CDR1 reads SEHNR; CDR2 reads FQNEAQ (reference sequence). The CDR3 consists of 14 residues. Trimming left V 5 bases short and J 1 base short, with 11 bases between. The CDR3 sequence is CASSRGTSNTEAFF. In nucleotides, the CDR3 is TGTGCCAGCAGCCGCGGGACTTCGAACACTGAAGCTTTCTTT.

The chain joins TRBV9 to TRBJ2-2; 10 bases are a match to TRBD2. CDR1 and CDR2 (germline): SGDLS, YYNGEE. This CDR3 is 17 amino acids long. V lost 3 bases to trimming and J lost 8 bases; unmatched junction nucleotides: 13. The chain's CDR3 is CASSATGTSASTGELFF. The CDR3 nucleotides read TGTGCCAGCAGCGCCACCGGGACTAGCGCTAGTACAGGGGAGCTGTTTTTT.

The chain's CDR3 is CASSQGDTEAFF. The DNA of the CDR3 is TGTGCCAGCAGTCAGGGGGACACTGAAGCTTTCTTT. The chain is built from TRBV6-2 or TRBV6-3 and TRBJ1-1; TRBD1 matches at 7 bases. Trimming at V came to 5 bases and at J to 3 bases, leaving 0 bases not matched to a gene. CDR1 is MNHEY, CDR2 SVGEGT, per germline. CDR3 size: 12 residues.

With regard to this clone: The sample holds other DNA sequences that translate to the same CDR3. The V call is TRBV3-1 (or the pseudogene TRBV3-2), the J call TRBJ2-5, with 13 bases that match TRBD2. V dropped 6 bases and J dropped 1; count of bases not matched to a gene: 5. CDR1 and CDR2 from the germline V gene are LGHDT and YNNKEL (reference sequence). The CDR3 consists of 16 residues. CDR3 nucleotide sequence: TGTGCCAGCAGACGGACTAGCGGGGGCCTCCAAGAGACCCAGTACTTC. Its protein product is CASRRTSGGLQETQYF.

The chain couples TRBV11-3 to TRBJ1-5, with 7 bases lining up with TRBD1. The CDR3 is made up of 15 amino acids. Germline trimming cut 5 bases from V and 1 base from J; bases unmatched to any gene: 5. Looked up from germline, CDR1 is SGHNT and CDR2 is YENEEA. This chain's CDR3 is CASSLGQDSNQPQHF. In DNA, the CDR3 is TGTGCCAGCAGCCTCGGACAGGACAGCAATCAGCCCCAGCATTTT.

The V gene is TRBV18, the J gene TRBJ1-1, with TRBD1 identical over 7 bases. Germline V gene lookup returns CDR1 KGHSH and CDR2 LQKENI. V lost 6 bases, J lost 3 bases, and 7 bases stayed unmatched. This CDR3 has 14 amino acids. CDR3 protein: CASSPNRGDTEAFF. The CDR3 DNA sequence: TGTGCCAGCTCCCCTAACAGGGGAGACACTGAAGCTTTCTTT.

CDR3 sequence (DNA): TGTGCCAGCAGCTCTCGCTCGGGACAGAGCTATGGCTACACCTTC. Its protein product is CASSSRSGQSYGYTF. V gene TRBV5-6 combines with J gene TRBJ1-2; the match to TRBD1 covers 7 bases. The CDR3 is 15 amino acids. Looked up from germline, CDR1 is SGHDT and CDR2 is YYEEEE. V shed 3 bases, J shed 4 bases, and the junction held 9 bases outside the gene matches. The full variable domain, with the rest looked up from reference TRBV5-6 and TRBJ1-2, is DAGVTQSPTHLIKTRGQQVTLRCSPKSGHDTVSWYQQALGQGPQFIFQYYEEEERQRGNFPDRFSGHQFPNYSSELNVNALLLGDSALYLCASSSRSGQSYGYTFGSGTRLTVV.

CDR3 nucleotides: TGTGCCATCAGTGAGCCGAATAACAGGGGCTGGAACTATGGCTACACCTTC. This encodes CAISEPNNRGWNYGYTF. This chain joins TRBV10-3 and TRBJ1-2; 7 bases line up with TRBD1. From germline, CDR1 is ENHRY and CDR2 SYGVKD. With 2 bases clipped from V and 2 bases from J, the junction kept 11 bases outside the gene matches. The CDR3 has 17 amino acids.

The chain carries TRBV15 and TRBJ1-2, with D possibly being TRBD1 (6 bases). V was trimmed by 3 bases and J by 2 bases, leaving 13 bases between them. The CDR3 runs to 15 residues. Germline CDR1 and CDR2: LNHNV and YYDKDF (reference sequence). CDR3 protein: CATSRGGDTNYGYTF. The CDR3 DNA follows: TGTGCCACCAGCAGGGGGGGGGACACGAACTATGGCTACACCTTC.

This rearrangement joins TRBV29-1 to TRBJ1-2; D gene unclear. This CDR3 contains 8 residues. Per the germline V gene, CDR1 is SQVTM and CDR2 is ANQGSEA. With 7 bases removed from V and 8 bases from J, the gap between germline ends came to 5 bases. The CDR3 DNA sequence: TGCAGCGGAGGGGGCTACACCTTC. It encodes CSGGGYTF.

The chain carries TRBV7-3 and TRBJ2-3; D is undetermined. The CDR3 has 14 residues. The germline V gene encodes CDR1 SGHTA and CDR2 FQGTGA. Trimming took off 5 bases at V and 2 bases at J, with 11 bases between the two ends. The CDR3: CASSLSQITDTQYF. The CDR3 coding sequence is TGTGCCAGCAGCCTCAGTCAGATCACAGATACGCAGTATTTT.

The V and J genes are TRBV4-3 and TRBJ1-1; no clear D. Trimming pared 3 bases from V and 2 bases from J, leaving 10 bases between. Germline CDR1 and CDR2: LGHNA and YSLEER. This CDR3 contains 14 residues. The CDR3 reads CASSQGGVNTEAFF. The CDR3 region has the DNA TGCGCCAGCAGCCAGGGAGGAGTTAACACTGAAGCTTTCTTT.

The chain carries TRBV7-2 and TRBJ1-1; 8 bases match TRBD1. V trimming: 4 bases; J trimming: 4 bases; junction bases outside the gene matches: 8. Germline V lookup: CDR1 SGHTA, CDR2 FQGNSA. The CDR3 spans 15 residues. The chain's CDR3 is CASSSLSGGSTEAFF. CDR3 DNA: TGTGCCAGCAGCTCGCTGTCAGGGGGCTCCACTGAAGCTTTCTTT.